This T cell receptor (beta chain) is drawn from a study of identical twins. The ends lost 8 bases at V and 8 bases at J; junction bases unmatched: 11. This CDR3 spans 13 amino acids. The germline V gene has CDR1 SGHTA and CDR2 FQGNSA. Note on this clonotype: Antigen: not known.

Study-wide results and limits: Without tracking the same donors, conclusions rested on cross-sectional statistical analysis. Where beta out-of-frame sequences were concerned, excess twin sharing was weaker.

Template switching (which added a universal primer site) was used, and cDNA carried unique molecular identifiers. Using its own MiXCR run on the 5' RACE reads, TCRdb lists one record per CDR3 protein. The repertoire holds around 1.7 million distinct CDR3 sequences, with about 31% as singletons. V and J are TRBV7-2 and TRBJ1-2; TRBD1 agrees at 7 bases. The sample taken for sequencing was cord blood. This sequence was found in a newborn girl in good health. Written as DNA, the CDR3 is TGTGCCAGCGGCCCGATGACAGGGAGGGGCTACACCTTC. It codes for CASGPMTGRGYTF.